These 22 T cell receptor beta chains came from one sample sequenced in a study of CD8 T cells in Susac syndrome. An amount of RNA that ranged from roughly 0.5 to 1 ug was reverse transcribed with random hexamers. TCRdb re-called the immunoSEQ multiplex PCR reads with MiXCR, one entry per CDR3 protein. The sample holds tens of thousands of distinct CDR3 sequences, roughly 94% seen once. Sequences were obtained from CD4+ T cells from PBMCs. These receptors all come from a human donor with Susac syndrome.

This clonotype was picked up one time. This chain joins TRBV23-1 and TRBJ1-2, with D unresolved. TRBV23-1 is reported as an ORF; its role is uncertain. Trimming took off 3 bases at V and 5 bases at J, with 16 bases between the two ends. The CDR3 is 15 residues long. DNA for the CDR3: TGCGCCAGCAGTCAGGAAAGGGATAGAGGGTATGGCTACACCTTC. Encoded protein: CASSQERDRGYGYTF.

This chain joins TRBV20-1 and TRBJ2-7; maybe TRBD2 (5 bases). V was pared by 1 base and J by 3 bases, with 10 bases between. Germline V lookup: CDR1 DFQATT, CDR2 SNEGSKA (reference sequence). This CDR3 is 13 amino acids long. The CDR3, as DNA: TGCAGTGCTAGAGGGCCGGGATTCTACGAGCAGTACTTC. It codes for CSARGPGFYEQYF.

The chain is built from TRBV9 and TRBJ2-4, with 10 nucleotides matching TRBD1. The CDR3 is made up of 16 amino acids. The junction had 4 bases not matched to a gene; V was cut back by 3 bases and J by 1 base. CDR1 and CDR2 (germline): SGDLS, YYNGEE. Here the CDR3 reads CASSAGTGAAKNIQYF. As DNA, the CDR3 is TGTGCCAGCAGCGCCGGGACAGGGGCGGCCAAAAACATTCAGTACTTC.

The chain has TRBV12-5 and TRBJ1-5; D is unclear. Germline values: CDR1 LGHNT, CDR2 FRNRAP. Trimming stripped 0 bases from V and 8 bases from J, with 8 bases between. This CDR3 has 13 amino acids. CDR3 protein: CASGLVPGEPQHF. DNA of the CDR3: TGTGCTAGTGGTTTGGTCCCGGGAGAGCCCCAGCATTTT.

The chain carries TRBV30 and TRBJ2-6; D remains unclear. The CDR3 consists of 12 residues. V was cut by 4 bases and J by 2 bases, with 3 bases left in between. Germline V gene sequence: CDR1 GTSNPN, CDR2 SVGIG (reference sequence). The CDR3 bases are TGTGCCTGGAATCCTGGGGCCAACGTCCTGACTTTC. It is translated as CAWNPGANVLTF.

The V and J genes are TRBV30 and TRBJ1-4; 7 positions match TRBD1. The CDR3 is 14 amino acids. V was clipped by 5 bases and J by 3 bases; unmatched bases: 6. Germline values: CDR1 GTSNPN, CDR2 SVGIG (reference sequence). Here the CDR3 reads CAWSAGGPNEKLFF. The CDR3 DNA sequence: TGTGCCTGGTCAGCAGGGGGGCCTAATGAAAAACTGTTTTTT.

The genes are TRBV19 and TRBJ1-6; a possible D gene is TRBD1 (6 bases). V lost 10 bases to trimming and J lost 9 bases, with 13 bases between them. In germline, CDR1 is LNHDA, CDR2 SQIVND (reference sequence). CDR3 size: 12 residues. Here the CDR3 reads CATQTGSSPLHF. The CDR3 coding sequence is TGTGCCACCCAGACAGGTAGTTCACCCCTCCACTTT.

The rearrangement uses TRBV28 and TRBJ2-5; weak D call: TRBD2 (7 bases). CDR1 and CDR2 (germline): MDHEN, SYDVKM. V was shortened by 3 bases and J by 0 bases, with 14 bases between the two germline ends. The CDR3 contains 16 residues. This CDR3 reads CASSLAGGRYQETQYF. In DNA, the CDR3 is TGTGCCAGCAGTTTGGCCGGGGGGCGGTACCAAGAGACCCAGTACTTC.

This clonotype was detected once. This chain connects TRBV10-2 to TRBJ1-6; no clear D. The germline gives CDR1 WSHSY, CDR2 SAAADI. CDR3 length equals 12 residues. V was cut by 3 bases and J by 7 bases, with 4 bases left in between. CDR3 nucleotide sequence: TGCGCCAGCAGTGATGGGAATTCACCCCTCCACTTT. It is translated as CASSDGNSPLHF.

V is TRBV6-6 and J is TRBJ2-1; possibly TRBD1 or TRBD2 for D (6 bases each). Germline assignment: CDR1 MNHNY and CDR2 SVGAGI (reference sequence). This CDR3 contains 15 residues. The germline V and J ends were trimmed by 3 bases and 6 bases, with 15 bases remaining between them. CDR3 bases: TGTGCCAGCAGTTATAGAAGCGGAGGGGGCAATGAGCAGTTCTTC. Encoded protein: CASSYRSGGGNEQFF.

V usage is TRBV29-1 and J usage is TRBJ2-3, with 9 bases that match TRBD2. V gave up 4 bases and J gave up 4 bases; unmatched junction bases: 24. Germline values: CDR1 SQVTM, CDR2 ANQGSEA. This CDR3 is 20 amino acids long. The CDR3 is CSVAHLPGLASGLSADTQYF. The CDR3 bases are TGCAGCGTTGCCCACCTCCCGGGACTAGCAAGTGGGCTGTCGGCAGATACGCAGTATTTT.

The chain links TRBV7-6 to TRBJ2-1, with a weak D call TRBD1 (5 bases). The CDR3 has 14 residues. Trimming stripped 1 base from V and 3 bases from J, with 7 bases between. CDR1 and CDR2 from the germline V gene are SGHVS and FNYEAQ. The CDR3 region has the DNA TGTGCCAGCAGCTTAGTCCAGGGCTACAATGAGCAGTTCTTC. Amino acid sequence: CASSLVQGYNEQFF.

The chain recombines TRBV20-1 with TRBJ2-1; D is undetermined. CDR3 size: 11 residues. The V end was cut by 4 bases, the J end by 9 bases, with 10 bases between. Germline V gene lookup returns CDR1 DFQATT and CDR2 SNEGSKA (reference sequence). The CDR3 DNA is TGCAGTGCTAACCAAATGCCTGAGCAGTTCTTC. It encodes CSANQMPEQFF.

CDR3 protein: CASSLFGGGAENIQYF. The CDR3 DNA follows: TGTGCCAGCAGTTTATTTGGCGGGGGGGCGGAGAACATTCAGTACTTC. The V call is TRBV28, the J call TRBJ2-4, with TRBD2 identical over 9 bases. Germline V lookup: CDR1 MDHEN, CDR2 SYDVKM. The J segment lost 7 bases and the V segment lost 1 base, leaving 8 bases of the junction unmatched. CDR3 length: 16 amino acids. The full variable domain, in which reference TRBV28 and TRBJ2-4 provide the parts outside the CDR3, is DVKVTQSSRYLVKRTGEKVFLECVQDMDHENMFWYRQDPGLGLRLIYFSYDVKMKEKGDIPEGYSVSREKKERFSLILESASTNQTSMYLCASSLFGGGAENIQYFGAGTRLSVL.

The V and J genes are TRBV7-9 and TRBJ1-4; 8 nucleotides align to TRBD1. Germline CDR1 is SEHNR and CDR2 is FQNEAQ (reference sequence). This CDR3 has 14 residues. The V segment lost 6 bases and the J segment 6 bases; nucleotides outside the gene matches: 6. CDR3 nucleotide sequence: TGTGCCAGCAGAACCGGGACAGGTGATGAAAAACTGTTTTTT. It encodes CASRTGTGDEKLFF.

This chain joins TRBV20-1 and TRBJ2-5; D call uncertain. The V and J ends lost 6 bases and 4 bases respectively, with 15 bases between them. The CDR3 runs to 13 residues. In germline, CDR1 is DFQATT, CDR2 SNEGSKA (reference sequence). The CDR3 DNA follows: TGCAGTGCCCCCTTCTTTAGGACAGAGACCCAGTACTTC. Its translation: CSAPFFRTETQYF.

This clonotype was recorded only once. The gene calls are TRBV30 and TRBJ1-1; 12 bases align to TRBD1. Germline V gene sequence: CDR1 GTSNPN, CDR2 SVGIG (reference sequence). With V trimmed by 5 bases and J by 9 bases, 4 bases remained unmatched. This CDR3 has 12 amino acids. The CDR3 bases are TGTGCCTGGGCTGGGACAGGGGGCAAAGCTTTCTTT. This gives the protein CAWAGTGGKAFF. The full variable domain, completed using reference TRBV30 and TRBJ1-1, is SQTIHQWPATLVQPVGSPLSLECTVEGTSNPNLYWYRQAAGRGLQLLFYSVGIGQISSEVPQNLSASRPQDRQFILSSKKLLLSDSGFYLCAWAGTGGKAFFGQGTRLTVV.

This clonotype is a singleton in its sample. The chain employs TRBV11-2 and TRBJ2-2; D uncertain. V lost 1 base to trimming and J lost 6 bases, with 12 bases between them. The CDR3 is 15 amino acids. Germline V lookup: CDR1 SGHAT, CDR2 FQNNGV. CDR3 region: CASSLGRAFSGELFF. The DNA for the CDR3 is TGTGCCAGCAGCTTAGGTCGAGCCTTCTCCGGGGAGCTGTTTTTT.

J is TRBJ1-6 and V is TRBV20-1, with a tentative D call TRBD1 (6 bases). The CDR3 is 14 amino acids. Per germline, CDR1 DFQATT and CDR2 SNEGSKA (reference sequence). Trimming left V 3 bases short and J 6 bases short, with 12 bases between. DNA for the CDR3: TGCAGTGCTAGGGGGGGCACACTTAATTCACCCCTCCACTTT. Translating gives CSARGGTLNSPLHF.

The chain carries TRBV29-1 and TRBJ1-2; D not certain. CDR3 length: 12 amino acids. CDR1 is SQVTM and CDR2 is ANQGSEA in the germline V gene. Between the trimmed V and J ends, which lost 3 bases and 5 bases, there was a span of 10 bases. The DNA of the CDR3 is TGCAGCGTTGATTGGGTAAATTATGGCTACACCTTC. Translating gives CSVDWVNYGYTF.

J is TRBJ1-2 and V is TRBV20-1, with TRBD1 identical over 11 bases. CDR1 and CDR2 (germline): DFQATT, SNEGSKA (reference sequence). There are 12 residues in the CDR3. CDR3 sequence: CRVGQGGKGYTF. The DNA of the CDR3 is TGCAGGGTGGGACAGGGGGGAAAAGGCTACACCTTC.

The rearrangement uses TRBV29-1 and TRBJ1-2; 7 nucleotides align to TRBD1. The CDR3 contains 12 residues. Germline V CDR1 and CDR2: SQVTM, ANQGSEA. The V segment lost 3 bases and the J segment 7 bases; nucleotides outside the gene matches: 5. CDR3 sequence reads: CSVDLAGGGYTF. The CDR3 nucleotides are TGCAGCGTTGACCTGGCAGGGGGTGGCTACACCTTC.